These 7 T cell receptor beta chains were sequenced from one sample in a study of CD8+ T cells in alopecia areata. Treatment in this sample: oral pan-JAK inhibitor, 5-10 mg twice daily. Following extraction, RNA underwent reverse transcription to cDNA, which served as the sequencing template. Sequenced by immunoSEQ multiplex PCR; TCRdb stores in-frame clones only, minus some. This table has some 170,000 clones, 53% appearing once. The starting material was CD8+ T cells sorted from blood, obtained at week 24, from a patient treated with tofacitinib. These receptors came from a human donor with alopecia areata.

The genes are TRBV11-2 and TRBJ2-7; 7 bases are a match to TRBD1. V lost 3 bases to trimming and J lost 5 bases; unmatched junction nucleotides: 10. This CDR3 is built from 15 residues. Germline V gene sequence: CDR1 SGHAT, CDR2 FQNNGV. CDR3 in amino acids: CASSFLARGMDEQYF. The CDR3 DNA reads TGTGCCAGCAGCTTCCTGGCCAGGGGGATGGACGAGCAGTACTTC.

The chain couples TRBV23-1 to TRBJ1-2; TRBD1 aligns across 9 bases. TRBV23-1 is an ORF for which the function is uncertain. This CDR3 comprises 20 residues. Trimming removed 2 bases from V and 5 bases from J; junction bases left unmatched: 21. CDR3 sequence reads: CASSQMLLSIQGAFGYGYTF. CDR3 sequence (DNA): TGCGCCAGCAGTCAAATGCTATTAAGTATACAGGGGGCATTCGGGTATGGCTACACCTTC.

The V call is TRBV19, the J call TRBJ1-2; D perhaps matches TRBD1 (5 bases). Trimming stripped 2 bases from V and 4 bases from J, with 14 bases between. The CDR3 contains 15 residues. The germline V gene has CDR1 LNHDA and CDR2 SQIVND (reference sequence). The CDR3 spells CASSIRQKEFYGYTF. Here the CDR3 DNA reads TGTGCCAGTAGTATACGACAGAAAGAGTTCTATGGCTACACCTTC.

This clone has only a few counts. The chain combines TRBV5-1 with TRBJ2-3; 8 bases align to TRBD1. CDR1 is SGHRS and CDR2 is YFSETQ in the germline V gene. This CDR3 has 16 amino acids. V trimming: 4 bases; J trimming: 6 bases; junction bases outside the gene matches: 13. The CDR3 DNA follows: TGCGCCAGCAGCCCGGCGATAGACAGGGGACCCGATACGCAGTATTTT. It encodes CASSPAIDRGPDTQYF. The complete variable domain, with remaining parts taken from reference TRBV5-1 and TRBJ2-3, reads KAGVTQTPRYLIKTRGQQVTLSCSPISGHRSVSWYQQTPGQGLQFLFEYFSETQRNKGNFPGRFSGRQFSNSRSEMNVSTLELGDSALYLCASSPAIDRGPDTQYFGPGTRLTVL.

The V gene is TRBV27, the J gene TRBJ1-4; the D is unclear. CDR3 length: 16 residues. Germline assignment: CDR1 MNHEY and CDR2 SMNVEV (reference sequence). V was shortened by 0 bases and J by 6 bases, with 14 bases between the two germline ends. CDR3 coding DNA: TGTGCCAGCAGTTTATCGATATCGGCCTCTCATGAAAAACTGTTTTTT. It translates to CASSLSISASHEKLFF.

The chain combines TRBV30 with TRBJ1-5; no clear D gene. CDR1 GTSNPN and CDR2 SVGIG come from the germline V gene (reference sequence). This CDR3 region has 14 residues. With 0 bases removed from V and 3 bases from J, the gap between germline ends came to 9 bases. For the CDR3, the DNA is TGTGCCTGGAGTGTTGGCAGCAACAATCAGCCCCAGCATTTT. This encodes CAWSVGSNNQPQHF.

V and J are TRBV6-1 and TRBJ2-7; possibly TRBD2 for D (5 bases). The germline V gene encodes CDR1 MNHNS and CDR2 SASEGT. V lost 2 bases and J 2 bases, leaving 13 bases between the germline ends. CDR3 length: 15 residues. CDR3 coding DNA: TGTGCCAGCAGTGAATCTGGGAGAGGGCCCTACGAGCAGTACTTC. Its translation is CASSESGRGPYEQYF.